These 19 T cell receptor beta chains came from one sample sequenced in a study of shared clonotypes between healthy human individuals. TCRdb's table, derived via immunoSEQ multiplex PCR, lists solely in-frame clones and lacks some. This sample yields millions of clones, of which just over 90% are seen a single time; about 0.37% belongs to the top ten. Source material: naive CD4+ T cells from PBMCs. Subset in this sample: CD45RA+ positively selected. Source of these receptors: a man younger than 35 in good health. Some clones in this sample may be carry-over from other donors' samples.

This clone was found once. The rearrangement uses TRBV7-2 and TRBJ1-5, with a weak D call TRBD1 (5 bases). Trimming pared 0 bases from V and 7 bases from J, leaving 22 bases between. Germline CDR1 reads SGHTA; CDR2 reads FQGNSA. The CDR3 has 18 amino acids. This CDR3 is CASSLARRGTPSRQPQHF. CDR3 in DNA: TGTGCCAGCAGCTTAGCTCGTCGGGGGACCCCGTCTAGGCAGCCCCAGCATTTT.

The chain employs TRBV7-2 and TRBJ2-5; TRBD2 aligns across 14 bases. This CDR3 contains 14 residues. Trimming at V came to 5 bases and at J to 5 bases, leaving 1 base not matched to a gene. Looked up from germline, CDR1 is SGHTA and CDR2 is FQGNSA. The DNA of the CDR3 is TGTGCCAGCAGCCGGACTAGCGGGGGGGAGACCCAGTACTTC. It yields the protein CASSRTSGGETQYF.

The chain combines TRBV5-4 with TRBJ2-1, with TRBD2 as a possible D gene (7 bases). V was clipped by 0 bases and J by 0 bases, with 16 bases between them. Germline V lookup: CDR1 SGHNT, CDR2 YYREEE (reference sequence). The CDR3 length is 18 residues. The CDR3 nucleotides read TGTGCCAGCAGCTTGGCCCGGGGAGGGGGGAGCTCCTACAATGAGCAGTTCTTC. This translates into CASSLARGGGSSYNEQFF.

V gene TRBV19 combines with J gene TRBJ2-3; TRBD2 agrees at 11 bases. The CDR3 is 17 amino acids. Germline lookup yields CDR1 LNHDA and CDR2 SQIVND (reference sequence). Trimming cost V 1 base and J 3 bases; bases outside gene matches: 6. The CDR3 region is CASSIALTSGTTDTQYF. CDR3 nucleotides: TGTGCCAGTAGTATAGCCCTGACTAGCGGGACAACAGATACGCAGTATTTT.

This chain uses TRBV5-4 with TRBJ1-1; 7 positions match TRBD1. The CDR3 sequence is 14 residues long. Germline values: CDR1 SGHNT, CDR2 YYREEE (reference sequence). The trim removed 4 bases at V and 9 bases at J, leaving 12 bases unmatched. Here the CDR3 reads CASSLEQGLGQAFF. In DNA form, the CDR3 reads TGTGCCAGCAGCCTCGAACAGGGGTTGGGACAAGCTTTCTTT. The full variable domain, rest sourced from reference TRBV5-4 and TRBJ1-1, is ETGVTQSPTHLIKTRGQQVTLRCSSQSGHNTVSWYQQALGQGPQFIFQYYREEENGRGNFPPRFSGLQFPNYSSELNVNALELDDSALYLCASSLEQGLGQAFFGQGTRLTVV.

The chain couples TRBV6-5 to TRBJ2-5; unclear D gene. The germline CDR1 and CDR2 sequences are MNHEY and SVGAGI. The CDR3 totals 11 residues. Trimming took 6 bases from V and 2 from J, leaving 4 bases between them. The CDR3 reads CASRTQETQYF. The CDR3, as DNA: TGTGCCAGCAGGACACAAGAGACCCAGTACTTC.

A remark on this clone: Other DNA sequences in the same sample also yield this CDR3. This chain joins TRBV5-1 and TRBJ2-3, with 14 bases fitting TRBD2. The CDR3 spans 16 residues. J lost 1 base, V lost 4 bases, and 2 bases had no gene match. Germline-derived CDR1 and CDR2 are SGHRS and YFSETQ. The CDR3 region has the DNA TGCGCCAGCAGCCTGGGACTAGCGGGAGGCACAGATACGCAGTATTTT. As protein: CASSLGLAGGTDTQYF.

The V call is TRBV5-4, the J call TRBJ2-7; TRBD2 aligns across 7 bases. There are 12 residues in the CDR3. Germline CDR1 and CDR2: SGHNT and YYREEE (reference sequence). With V trimmed by 1 base and J by 7 bases, 2 bases remained unmatched. CDR3 amino acids: CASSLLAGEQYF. CDR3 nucleotides: TGTGCCAGCAGCTTGTTAGCGGGTGAGCAGTACTTC. Full variable domain (outside the CDR3, taken from reference TRBV5-4 and TRBJ2-7): ETGVTQSPTHLIKTRGQQVTLRCSSQSGHNTVSWYQQALGQGPQFIFQYYREEENGRGNFPPRFSGLQFPNYSSELNVNALELDDSALYLCASSLLAGEQYFGPGTRLTVT.

The rearrangement joins TRBV29-1 to TRBJ1-1; D is undetermined. Germline V CDR1 and CDR2: SQVTM, ANQGSEA. V was pared by 4 bases and J by 0 bases, with 18 bases between. This CDR3 has 16 residues. The CDR3 DNA follows: TGCAGCGTTGGCTCGGTCCCCGGTCAGATGAACACTGAAGCTTTCTTT. Protein product: CSVGSVPGQMNTEAFF.

The gene calls are TRBV6-5 and TRBJ2-1; TRBD2 aligns across 8 bases. In germline, CDR1 is MNHEY, CDR2 SVGAGI. The CDR3 totals 15 residues. Losses at the gene ends were 6 bases for V and 9 bases for J; bases not matched to a gene: 13. Written as DNA, the CDR3 is TGTGCCAGCAGCCGGGGGGGTAGCGTATTTCCTGAGCAGTTCTTC. Translation: CASSRGGSVFPEQFF.

V gene TRBV6-1 combines with J gene TRBJ1-5, with TRBD1 matching 10 bases. This CDR3 contains 15 residues. Germline V CDR1 and CDR2: MNHNS, SASEGT. The trim removed 8 bases at V and 3 bases at J, leaving 7 bases unmatched. CDR3 sequence reads: CASGRTGGNNQPQHF. In DNA, the CDR3 is TGTGCCAGCGGTCGGACAGGGGGTAACAATCAGCCCCAGCATTTT.

This chain uses TRBV28 with TRBJ1-4; no definite D call. In germline, CDR1 is MDHEN, CDR2 SYDVKM. This CDR3 region has 16 residues. With 6 bases removed from V and 0 bases from J, the gap between germline ends came to 14 bases. The CDR3 loop is CASRAPMGATNEKLFF. The DNA of the CDR3 is TGTGCCAGCAGAGCCCCGATGGGAGCAACTAATGAAAAACTGTTTTTT.

The chain combines TRBV29-1 with TRBJ2-7; TRBD1 aligns across 9 bases. This CDR3 has 14 amino acids. With V trimmed by 6 bases and J by 3 bases, 9 bases remained unmatched. Germline loops: CDR1 SQVTM, CDR2 ANQGSEA. The CDR3, as DNA: TGCAGCGTCCCTGGGGGACAGGGTATCTACGAGCAGTACTTC. It is translated as CSVPGGQGIYEQYF.

The chain has TRBV18 and TRBJ1-1; D is perhaps TRBD1 (5 bases). The CDR3 is 15 residues long. The germline V gene encodes CDR1 KGHSH and CDR2 LQKENI. V lost 3 bases, J lost 2 bases, and 13 bases lay in between. The CDR3 protein is CASSPTPGGNTEAFF. Written as DNA, the CDR3 is TGTGCCAGCTCACCGACCCCCGGGGGAAACACTGAAGCTTTCTTT.

This chain links TRBV4-3 with TRBJ2-7; 10 bases are a match to TRBD1. J lost 4 bases, V lost 3 bases, and 6 bases had no gene match. The CDR3 sequence is 15 residues long. CDR1 and CDR2 (germline): LGHNA, YSLEER. This chain's CDR3 is CASSQGDRGPYEQYF. The CDR3 DNA follows: TGCGCCAGCAGCCAGGGGGACAGGGGCCCTTACGAGCAGTACTTC.

This rearrangement joins TRBV5-1 to TRBJ2-5; D assignment may be TRBD1 or TRBD2 (5 bases each). The CDR3 extends over 14 amino acids. V was pared by 9 bases and J by 1 base, with 16 bases between. Germline CDR1 and CDR2: SGHRS and YFSETQ. In DNA, the CDR3 is TGCGCCACCACCAAGGGGAGCGGCCAAGAGACCCAGTACTTC. It encodes CATTKGSGQETQYF.

The V call is TRBV6-1, the J call TRBJ1-4; 8 bases align to TRBD1. Trimming cost V 4 bases and J 3 bases; bases outside gene matches: 4. The germline V gene encodes CDR1 MNHNS and CDR2 SASEGT. This CDR3 contains 15 residues. CDR3: CASSAQGAANEKLFF. CDR3 sequence (DNA): TGTGCCAGCAGTGCCCAGGGGGCTGCTAATGAAAAACTGTTTTTT.

The CDR3 DNA follows: TGCGCCAGCAGCCCCACTGGATCTAGCGGGAACAATGAGCAGTTCTTC. It translates to CASSPTGSSGNNEQFF. The chain carries TRBV5-1 and TRBJ2-1, with TRBD2 identical over 9 bases. The CDR3 has 16 amino acids. Germline V gene data show CDR1 as SGHRS and CDR2 as YFSETQ. Losses at the gene ends were 4 bases for V and 5 bases for J; bases not matched to a gene: 10.

This chain links TRBV11-3 with TRBJ2-2; 11 bases fit TRBD2. The CDR3 is made up of 14 amino acids. Germline CDR1 is SGHNT and CDR2 is YENEEA. V trimming: 8 bases; J trimming: 6 bases; junction bases outside the gene matches: 5. CDR3 nucleotide sequence: TGTGCCAGCCGAGAACTAGCGGGAGCCGGGGAGCTGTTTTTT. Translated: CASRELAGAGELFF.